One sample yielded the 27 T cell receptor beta chains listed below, sequenced in a study of vaccination and CD4 T cells after COVID-19. As for treatment: 10-day PBMC culture with coronavirus spike peptide pools or control peptides (ViraFEST assay). The Oncomine TCR Beta short-read assay was what sequenced the DNA obtained from cultured CD4+ T cells. TCRdb fed the PCR reads into MiXCR, producing one record per CDR3 protein. The table records under 13,000 distinct CDR3 sequences, about 38% of them present only once. These receptors have no identified antigens. Sequences were derived from CD4+ T cells from blood, cultured in vitro, sampled after SARS-CoV-2 vaccination. The receptors were gathered from a human donor who had recovered from COVID-19.

In the case of this clonotype: The junction shows a germline mismatch at one end, possibly a read error. This chain joins TRBV20-1 and TRBJ2-5; TRBD2 agrees at 11 bases. From germline, CDR1 is DFQATT and CDR2 SNEGSKA (reference sequence). The CDR3 has 12 residues. The CDR3 loop is CRASSLAGAQYF. Written as DNA, the CDR3 is TGCAGAGCTAGCTCACTAGCGGGAGCCCAGTACTTC.

The chain uses TRBV5-5 and TRBJ2-5; 9 positions match TRBD2. V gave up 7 bases and J gave up 4 bases; unmatched junction bases: 8. The CDR3 is made up of 14 amino acids. Germline CDR1 and CDR2: SGHKS and YYEKEE (reference sequence). CDR3 amino acids: CASLIAGVPETQYF. DNA for the CDR3: TGTGCCAGCCTGATAGCGGGAGTCCCAGAGACCCAGTACTTC.

The CDR3 protein is CASSLVDTQYF. CDR3 in DNA: TGTGCCAGCAGCTTAGTGGATACGCAGTATTTT. The V gene is TRBV7-2, the J gene TRBJ2-3; unclear D gene. The CDR3 runs to 11 residues. Deletions cut 1 base from V and 6 bases from J, with 2 bases between. Germline assignment: CDR1 SGHTA and CDR2 FQGNSA.

The chain links TRBV11-2 to TRBJ2-3; the D is unclear. Germline values: CDR1 SGHAT, CDR2 FQNNGV. Trimming removed 2 bases at V and 1 base at J, with 10 bases between. CDR3 length equals 15 residues. CDR3 in DNA: TGTGCCAGCAGCTTAAAGGCAGGTGGCACAGATACGCAGTATTTT. Protein product: CASSLKAGGTDTQYF. The full variable domain, rest sourced from reference TRBV11-2 and TRBJ2-3, is EAGVAQSPRYKIIEKRQSVAFWCNPISGHATLYWYQQILGQGPKLLIQFQNNGVVDDSQLPKDRFSAERLKGVDSTLKIQPAKLEDSAVYLCASSLKAGGTDTQYFGPGTRLTVL.

There are a few counts of this clonotype. This chain uses TRBV6-4 with TRBJ2-7; no firm D call. Trimming shortened V by 11 bases and J by 2 bases, and 10 bases separated the two germline ends. From germline, CDR1 is MRHNA and CDR2 SNTAGT. The CDR3 is 11 amino acids. The DNA for the CDR3 is TGTGCCCAGCCCCGACCCTACGAGCAGTACTTC. This encodes CAQPRPYEQYF.

This clonotype was seen more than once but under ten times. This chain links TRBV6-2 or TRBV6-3 with TRBJ1-1; TRBD1 aligns across 7 bases. This CDR3 is 20 amino acids long. CDR1 and CDR2 from the germline V gene are MNHEY and SVGEGT. V shed 2 bases and J 2 bases; nucleotides not matched to a gene: 20. This CDR3 is CASSYTPSYSGGSGNTEAFF. DNA of the CDR3: TGTGCCAGCAGTTACACACCCTCTTACTCAGGGGGGAGCGGTAACACTGAAGCTTTCTTT.

The count of this clonotype is one. This rearrangement joins TRBV28 to TRBJ2-3, with D possibly being TRBD1 or TRBD2 (5 bases each). Germline loops: CDR1 MDHEN, CDR2 SYDVKM. The CDR3 runs 15 residues. Trimming took 8 bases from V and 4 from J, leaving 19 bases between them. The CDR3 region is CASWTGTGAADTQYF. CDR3 nucleotides: TGTGCCAGCTGGACCGGGACCGGGGCGGCAGATACGCAGTATTTT.

The V and J genes are TRBV4-3 and TRBJ2-7, with TRBD1 matching 8 bases. V lost 2 bases and J lost 9; bases outside the gene matches: 6. Germline V gene lookup returns CDR1 LGHNA and CDR2 YSLEER. The CDR3 has 13 residues. DNA for the CDR3: TGCGCCAGCAGCCAACTACAGGGGGACGGGCAGTACTTC. It is translated as CASSQLQGDGQYF.

Concerning this clonotype: With a much larger clone just one base away, this may be a read error. The CDR3 does not close with the conserved phenylalanine or tryptophan, likely indicating a read error. This chain joins TRBV29-1 and TRBJ2-3; D uncertain. CDR1 and CDR2 from the germline V gene are SQVTM and ANQGSEA. The CDR3 is made up of 11 amino acids. The V and J ends lost 8 bases and 1 base respectively, with 7 bases between them. The CDR3 nucleotides read TGCAGCTTCAGAGGCACAGATACGCAGTATTCT. Translating gives CSFRGTDTQYS.

The J gene is TRBJ1-1, the V gene TRBV6-1, with TRBD1 identical over 7 bases. V gave up 6 bases and J gave up 6 bases; unmatched junction bases: 13. Germline values: CDR1 MNHNS, CDR2 SASEGT. This CDR3 contains 15 residues. DNA of the CDR3: TGTGCCAGCAGGATACGGATAGGGGGCAATGCTGAAGCTTTCTTT. It is translated as CASRIRIGGNAEAFF.

The chain combines TRBV20-1 with TRBJ2-7, with a possible D match to TRBD1 (6 bases). Trimming left V 6 bases short and J 1 base short, with 19 bases between. The CDR3 sequence is 15 residues long. Germline CDR1 is DFQATT and CDR2 is SNEGSKA (reference sequence). CDR3 coding DNA: TGCAGTGCCCCTGGGGGCGCAGGGCATTCCTACGAGCAGTACTTC. It yields the protein CSAPGGAGHSYEQYF.

The V call is TRBV28, the J call TRBJ2-3; TRBD2 matches at 7 bases. Germline V gene data show CDR1 as MDHEN and CDR2 as SYDVKM. The CDR3 is 16 residues long. V shed 1 base, J shed 6 bases, and the junction held 10 bases outside the gene matches. CDR3 bases: TGTGCCAGCAGTTTATTGCCGCGGGGGTCGTTGGATACGCAGTATTTT. Its translation: CASSLLPRGSLDTQYF.

This chain connects TRBV30 to TRBJ2-1, with 7 bases fitting TRBD2. This CDR3 has 14 residues. V shed 4 bases and J 7 bases; nucleotides not matched to a gene: 10. CDR1 and CDR2 from the germline V gene are GTSNPN and SVGIG (reference sequence). The CDR3 DNA is TGTGCCTGGAACTTCCTCCTAGCGGAGAATGAGCAGTTCTTC. This encodes CAWNFLLAENEQFF.

The chain couples TRBV12-3 or TRBV12-4 to TRBJ2-3; possible D gene TRBD1, 6 bases. V dropped 5 bases and J dropped 2 bases, with 14 bases sitting between them. The CDR3 totals 15 residues. The CDR3 sequence is CASSGQPINTDTQYF. In nucleotides, the CDR3 is TGTGCCAGCAGTGGACAGCCAATAAACACAGATACGCAGTATTTT.

The V and J genes are TRBV6-2 or TRBV6-3 and TRBJ2-2; D remains unclear. V lost 2 bases, J lost 5 bases, and 12 bases lay in between. The CDR3 totals 15 residues. CDR1 and CDR2 from the germline V gene are MNHEY and SVGEGT. The CDR3 sequence: CASSYVGIWTGELFF. In nucleotides, the CDR3 is TGTGCCAGCAGTTACGTTGGGATTTGGACCGGGGAGCTGTTTTTT.

The chain couples TRBV5-1 to TRBJ1-1; D gene ambiguous. This CDR3 has 14 residues. Trimming removed 4 bases from V and 10 bases from J, with 20 bases in between. Looked up from germline, CDR1 is SGHRS and CDR2 is YFSETQ. CDR3 amino acids: CASSLGDVREAAFF. The CDR3 coding sequence is TGCGCCAGCAGCCTGGGCGATGTGAGGGAGGCAGCTTTCTTT.

This clonotype has more than one count but fewer than ten. The J gene is TRBJ1-2, the V gene TRBV7-9; possible D gene TRBD1, 5 bases. From germline, CDR1 is SEHNR and CDR2 FQNEAQ (reference sequence). This CDR3 contains 16 residues. The V and J ends lost 6 bases and 3 bases respectively, with 20 bases between them. The CDR3 DNA is TGTGCCAGCAGATCCAAAGCCTCAGGGAACGACTATGGCTACACCTTC. Translated, it gives CASRSKASGNDYGYTF.

In its sample, this clonotype was seen a few times. The J gene is TRBJ2-1, the V gene TRBV24-1; 8 bases map to TRBD2. The CDR3 consists of 14 residues. Germline lookup yields CDR1 KGHDR and CDR2 SFDVKD. V shed 7 bases, J shed 7 bases, and the junction held 8 bases outside the gene matches. The CDR3 loop reads CATSREGLLNEQFF. CDR3 DNA sequence: TGTGCCACCAGCCGGGAGGGCCTTTTGAATGAGCAGTTCTTC.

As DNA, the CDR3 is TGCAGTGCTACCCCCGGCAGGGGGGGTACGCAGTATTTT. It codes for CSATPGRGGTQYF. The rearrangement links TRBV20-1 to TRBJ2-3; D may correspond to TRBD1 or TRBD2 (7 bases each). V lost 4 bases and J lost 8, with 16 bases in between. Germline V gene data show CDR1 as DFQATT and CDR2 as SNEGSKA (reference sequence). The CDR3 has 13 amino acids.

The chain uses TRBV5-1 and TRBJ2-7; D gene uncertain. Germline loops: CDR1 SGHRS, CDR2 YFSETQ. This CDR3 is 14 amino acids long. Deletions cut 2 bases from V and 7 bases from J, with 16 bases between. CDR3 bases: TGCGCCAGCAGCTTCCAGCCGTCCATGGAAGAGCAGTACTTC. As protein: CASSFQPSMEEQYF.

The chain links TRBV7-2 to TRBJ2-2, with 7 positions matching TRBD1. The CDR3 runs to 16 residues. The V gene's germline CDR1 is SGHTA and CDR2 FQGNSA. V shed 2 bases and J 2 bases; nucleotides not matched to a gene: 5. CDR3 in amino acids: CASSLRGTVNTGELFF. The CDR3 region has the DNA TGTGCCAGCAGCTTAAGGGGGACAGTTAACACCGGGGAGCTGTTTTTT.

The genes are TRBV6-2 or TRBV6-3 and TRBJ2-5; 9 bases agree with TRBD1. Germline V gene lookup returns CDR1 MNHEY and CDR2 SVGEGT. V lost 5 bases to trimming and J lost 5 bases; unmatched junction nucleotides: 6. The CDR3 has 14 amino acids. The DNA of the CDR3 is TGTGCCAGCAGTAGGACAGGGGTTCGGGAGACCCAGTACTTC. Amino acid sequence: CASSRTGVRETQYF.

This clonotype showed up just a few times. V is TRBV25-1 and J is TRBJ2-1; D perhaps matches TRBD2 (6 bases). The CDR3 runs to 16 residues. Trimming took 3 bases from V and 8 from J, leaving 20 bases between them. Germline V gives CDR1 MGHDK, CDR2 SYGVNS. For the CDR3, the DNA is TGTGCCAGCAGTGAGGGGGGTCTAGCGTCTGGCGATGAGCAGTTCTTC. Translation: CASSEGGLASGDEQFF.

Only a few counts were recorded for this clonotype. The chain uses TRBV19 and TRBJ1-5; 9 bases match TRBD1. Germline CDR1 is LNHDA and CDR2 is SQIVND (reference sequence). V shed 9 bases, J shed 1 base, and the junction held 10 bases outside the gene matches. The CDR3 is 16 residues long. The CDR3 loop reads CASTPTDRGSNQPQHF. Here the CDR3 DNA reads TGTGCCAGCACCCCGACAGACAGGGGGAGCAATCAGCCCCAGCATTTT.

The chain joins TRBV19 to TRBJ2-5; TRBD1 aligns across 7 bases. The germline CDR1 and CDR2 sequences are LNHDA and SQIVND (reference sequence). The CDR3 is 14 residues long. The V segment lost 8 bases and the J segment 3 bases; nucleotides outside the gene matches: 9. The CDR3 region has the DNA TGTGCCAGTTCATTGCGAGGGGGCGAAGAGACCCAGTACTTC. Protein sequence: CASSLRGGEETQYF.

This clonotype was seen a few times. The rearrangement joins TRBV9 to TRBJ2-7; D is undetermined. Germline V gene sequence: CDR1 SGDLS, CDR2 YYNGEE. V shed 0 bases and J shed 1 base, with 8 bases lying between them. The CDR3 length is 14 residues. The CDR3 DNA reads TGTGCCAGCAGCGTAGACCTCCTTTCCTACGAGCAGTACTTC. Encoded protein: CASSVDLLSYEQYF.

This clonotype came up a few times. The chain uses TRBV6-5 and TRBJ2-7; 9 nucleotides agree with TRBD1. This CDR3 region has 15 residues. In germline, CDR1 is MNHEY, CDR2 SVGAGI. V was pared by 2 bases and J by 3 bases, with 5 bases of the junction left unmatched. CDR3 amino acids: CASSYPQTGGYEQYF. CDR3 sequence (DNA): TGTGCCAGCAGTTACCCCCAGACAGGGGGCTACGAGCAGTACTTC.